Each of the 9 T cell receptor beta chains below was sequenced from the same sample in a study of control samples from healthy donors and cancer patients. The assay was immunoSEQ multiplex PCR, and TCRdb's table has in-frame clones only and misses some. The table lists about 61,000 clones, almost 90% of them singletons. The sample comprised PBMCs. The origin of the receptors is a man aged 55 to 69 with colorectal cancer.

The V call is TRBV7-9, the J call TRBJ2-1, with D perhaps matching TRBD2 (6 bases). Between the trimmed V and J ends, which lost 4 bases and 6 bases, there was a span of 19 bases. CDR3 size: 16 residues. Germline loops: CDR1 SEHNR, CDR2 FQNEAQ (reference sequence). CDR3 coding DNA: TGTGCCAGCAGCTCACACGGACTAATGACCACCAATGAGCAGTTCTTC. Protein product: CASSSHGLMTTNEQFF.

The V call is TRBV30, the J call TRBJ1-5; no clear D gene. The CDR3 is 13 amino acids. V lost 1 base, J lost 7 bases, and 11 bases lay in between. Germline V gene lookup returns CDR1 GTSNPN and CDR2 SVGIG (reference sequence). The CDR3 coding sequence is TGTGCCTGGAGTGGTAATTGGAGGCAGCCCCAGCATTTT. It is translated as CAWSGNWRQPQHF. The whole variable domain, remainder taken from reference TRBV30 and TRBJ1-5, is SQTIHQWPATLVQPVGSPLSLECTVEGTSNPNLYWYRQAAGRGLQLLFYSVGIGQISSEVPQNLSASRPQDRQFILSSKKLLLSDSGFYLCAWSGNWRQPQHFGDGTRLSIL.

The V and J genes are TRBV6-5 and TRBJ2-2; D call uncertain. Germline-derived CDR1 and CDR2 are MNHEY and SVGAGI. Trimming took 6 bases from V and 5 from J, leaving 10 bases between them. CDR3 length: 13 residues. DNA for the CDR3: TGTGCCAGCAGCCGCGACCTGACCGGGGAGCTGTTTTTT. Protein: CASSRDLTGELFF.

CDR3 loop: CASSLWEKSQPQHF. Here the CDR3 DNA reads TGTGCCAGCAGCCTCTGGGAAAAGAGTCAGCCCCAGCATTTT. This chain connects TRBV5-5 to TRBJ1-5; no clear D gene. This CDR3 contains 14 residues. CDR1 and CDR2 (germline): SGHKS, YYEKEE (reference sequence). Trimming pared 4 bases from V and 6 bases from J, leaving 14 bases between. Full variable domain (missing parts from reference TRBV5-5 and TRBJ1-5): DAGVTQSPTHLIKTRGQQVTLRCSPISGHKSVSWYQQVLGQGPQFIFQYYEKEERGRGNFPDRFSARQFPNYSSELNVNALLLGDSALYLCASSLWEKSQPQHFGDGTRLSIL.

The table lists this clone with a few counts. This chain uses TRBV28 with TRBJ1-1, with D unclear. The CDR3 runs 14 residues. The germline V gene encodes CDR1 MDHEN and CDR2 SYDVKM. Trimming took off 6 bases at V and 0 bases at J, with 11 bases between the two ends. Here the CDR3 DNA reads TGTGCCAGCAGCCTGACACCGATGAACACTGAAGCTTTCTTT. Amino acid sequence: CASSLTPMNTEAFF.

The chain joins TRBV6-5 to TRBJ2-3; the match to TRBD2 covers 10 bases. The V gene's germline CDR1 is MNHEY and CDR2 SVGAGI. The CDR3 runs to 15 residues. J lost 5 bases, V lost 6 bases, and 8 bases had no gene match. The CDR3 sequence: CASRGSGGAIDTQYF. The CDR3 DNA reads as TGTGCCAGCAGGGGAAGCGGGGGGGCGATAGATACGCAGTATTTT.

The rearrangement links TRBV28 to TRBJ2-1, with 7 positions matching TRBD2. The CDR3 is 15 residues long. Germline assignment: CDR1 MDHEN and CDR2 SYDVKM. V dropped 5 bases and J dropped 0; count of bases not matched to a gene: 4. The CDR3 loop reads CASSHGGVSYNEQFF. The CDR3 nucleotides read TGTGCCAGCAGTCATGGGGGGGTCTCCTACAATGAGCAGTTCTTC. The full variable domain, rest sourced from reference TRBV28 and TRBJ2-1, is DVKVTQSSRYLVKRTGEKVFLECVQDMDHENMFWYRQDPGLGLRLIYFSYDVKMKEKGDIPEGYSVSREKKERFSLILESASTNQTSMYLCASSHGGVSYNEQFFGPGTRLTVL.

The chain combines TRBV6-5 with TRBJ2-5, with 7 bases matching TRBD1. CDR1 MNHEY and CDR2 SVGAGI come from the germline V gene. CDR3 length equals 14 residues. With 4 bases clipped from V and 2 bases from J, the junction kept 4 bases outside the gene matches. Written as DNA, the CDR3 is TGTGCCAGCAGTTGGGGCAGGGGGCAAGAGACCCAGTACTTC. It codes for CASSWGRGQETQYF.

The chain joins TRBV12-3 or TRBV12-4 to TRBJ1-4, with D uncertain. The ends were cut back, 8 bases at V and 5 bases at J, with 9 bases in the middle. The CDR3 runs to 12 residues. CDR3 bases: TGTGCCAGCGGGTGGGAGAATGAAAAACTGTTTTTT. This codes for CASGWENEKLFF.